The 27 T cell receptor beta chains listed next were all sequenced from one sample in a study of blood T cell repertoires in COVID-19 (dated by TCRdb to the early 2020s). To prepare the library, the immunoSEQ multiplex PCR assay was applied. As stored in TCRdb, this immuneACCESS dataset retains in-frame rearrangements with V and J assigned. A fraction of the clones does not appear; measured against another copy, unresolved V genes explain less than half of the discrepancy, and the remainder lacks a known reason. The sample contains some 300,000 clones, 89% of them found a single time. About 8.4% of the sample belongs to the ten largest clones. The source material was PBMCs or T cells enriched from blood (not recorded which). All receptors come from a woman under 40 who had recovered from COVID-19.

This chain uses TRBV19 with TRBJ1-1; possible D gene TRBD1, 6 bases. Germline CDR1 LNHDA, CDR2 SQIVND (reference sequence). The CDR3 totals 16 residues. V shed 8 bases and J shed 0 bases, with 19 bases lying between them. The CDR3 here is CASVPGQTIMNTEAFF. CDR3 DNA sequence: TGTGCCAGTGTACCGGGACAAACCATCATGAACACTGAAGCTTTCTTT.

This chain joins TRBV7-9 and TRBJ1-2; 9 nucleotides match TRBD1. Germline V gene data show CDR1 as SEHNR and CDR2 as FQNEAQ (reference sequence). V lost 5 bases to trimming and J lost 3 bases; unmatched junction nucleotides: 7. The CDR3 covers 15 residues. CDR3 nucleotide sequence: TGTGCCAGCAGCAATCCGGGACAGGGAGACTATGGCTACACCTTC. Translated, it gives CASSNPGQGDYGYTF.

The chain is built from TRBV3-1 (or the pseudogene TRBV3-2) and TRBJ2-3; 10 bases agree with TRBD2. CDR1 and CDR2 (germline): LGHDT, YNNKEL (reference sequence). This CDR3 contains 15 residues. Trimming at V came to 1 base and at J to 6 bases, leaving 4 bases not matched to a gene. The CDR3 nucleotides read TGTGCCAGCAGCCAAGTAGCTAGCGGGAGTGATACGCAGTATTTT. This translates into CASSQVASGSDTQYF.

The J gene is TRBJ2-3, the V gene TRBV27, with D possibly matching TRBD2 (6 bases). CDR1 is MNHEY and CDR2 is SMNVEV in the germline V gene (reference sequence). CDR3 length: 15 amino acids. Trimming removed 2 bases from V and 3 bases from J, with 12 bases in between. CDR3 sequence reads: CASSLRLAWTDTQYF. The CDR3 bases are TGTGCCAGCAGTTTACGCCTAGCGTGGACAGATACGCAGTATTTT.

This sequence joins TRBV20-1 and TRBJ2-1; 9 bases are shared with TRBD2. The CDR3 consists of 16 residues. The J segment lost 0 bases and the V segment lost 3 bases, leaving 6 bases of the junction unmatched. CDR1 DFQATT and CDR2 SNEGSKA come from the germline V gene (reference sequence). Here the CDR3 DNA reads TGCAGTGCTAGTGGCGGGAGGGCCGTCTCCTACAATGAGCAGTTCTTC. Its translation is CSASGGRAVSYNEQFF.

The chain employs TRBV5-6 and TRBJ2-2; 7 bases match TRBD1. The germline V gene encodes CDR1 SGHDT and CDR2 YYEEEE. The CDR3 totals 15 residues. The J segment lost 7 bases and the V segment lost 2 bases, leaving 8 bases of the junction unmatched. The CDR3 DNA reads TGTGCCAGCAGCTTTAGTACAGGGGTTATCGGGGAGCTGTTTTTT. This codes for CASSFSTGVIGELFF.

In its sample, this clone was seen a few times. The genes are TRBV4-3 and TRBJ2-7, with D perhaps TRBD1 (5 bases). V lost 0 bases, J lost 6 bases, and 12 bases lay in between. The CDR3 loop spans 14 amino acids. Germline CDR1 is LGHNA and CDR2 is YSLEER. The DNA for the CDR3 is TGCGCCAGCAGCCAAGACGGGCCAGGGATCGAGCAGTACTTC. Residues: CASSQDGPGIEQYF.

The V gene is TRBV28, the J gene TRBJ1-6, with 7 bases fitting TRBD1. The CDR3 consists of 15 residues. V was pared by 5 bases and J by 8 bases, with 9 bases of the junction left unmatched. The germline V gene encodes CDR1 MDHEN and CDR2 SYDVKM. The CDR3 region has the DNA TGTGCCAGCAGTGCGGGTGGAGGGGGCCATTCACCCCTCCACTTT. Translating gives CASSAGGGGHSPLHF.

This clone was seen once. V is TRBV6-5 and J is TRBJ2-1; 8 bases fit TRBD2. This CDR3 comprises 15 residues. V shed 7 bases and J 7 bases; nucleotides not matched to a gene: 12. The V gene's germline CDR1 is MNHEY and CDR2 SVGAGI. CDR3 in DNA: TGTGCCAGCACCTCCACTAGCGGTGCCGATAATGAGCAGTTCTTC. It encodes CASTSTSGADNEQFF.

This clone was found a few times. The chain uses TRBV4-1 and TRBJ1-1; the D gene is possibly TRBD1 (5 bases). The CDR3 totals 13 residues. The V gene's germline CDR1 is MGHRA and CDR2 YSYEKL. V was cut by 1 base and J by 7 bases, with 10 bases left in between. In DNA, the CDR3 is TGCGCCAGCAGCCAAGCCGCGGGACTTGAAGCTTTCTTT. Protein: CASSQAAGLEAFF.

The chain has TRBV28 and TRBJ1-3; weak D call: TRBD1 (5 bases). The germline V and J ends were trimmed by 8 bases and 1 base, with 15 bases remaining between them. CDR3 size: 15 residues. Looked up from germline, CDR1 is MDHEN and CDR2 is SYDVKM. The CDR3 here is CASQTVRISGNTIYF. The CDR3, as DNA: TGTGCCAGCCAGACAGTCCGAATATCTGGAAACACCATATATTTT.

CDR3 protein: CASSPHMAGNTIYF. The CDR3 DNA reads as TGTGCCAGCAGCCCCCACATGGCTGGAAACACCATATATTTT. This chain joins TRBV7-2 and TRBJ1-3; D call uncertain. Germline CDR1 and CDR2: SGHTA and FQGNSA. This CDR3 spans 14 amino acids. Trimming cost V 5 bases and J 2 bases, with 10 bases left between them.

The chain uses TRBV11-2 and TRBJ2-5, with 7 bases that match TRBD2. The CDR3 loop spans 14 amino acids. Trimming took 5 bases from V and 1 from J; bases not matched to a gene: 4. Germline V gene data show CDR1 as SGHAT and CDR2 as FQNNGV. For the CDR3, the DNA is TGTGCCAGCAGCGGGGGGGAGGCCCAAGAGACCCAGTACTTC. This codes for CASSGGEAQETQYF.

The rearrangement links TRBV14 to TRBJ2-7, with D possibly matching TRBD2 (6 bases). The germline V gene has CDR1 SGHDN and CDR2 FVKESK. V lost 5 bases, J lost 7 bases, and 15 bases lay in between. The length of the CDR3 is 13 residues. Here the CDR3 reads CASSFGTSREQYF. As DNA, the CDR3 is TGTGCCAGCAGCTTCGGGACTTCCAGGGAGCAGTACTTC.

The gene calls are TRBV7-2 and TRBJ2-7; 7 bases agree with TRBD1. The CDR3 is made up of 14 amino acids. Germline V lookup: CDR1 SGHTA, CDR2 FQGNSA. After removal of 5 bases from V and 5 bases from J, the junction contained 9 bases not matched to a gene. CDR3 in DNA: TGTGCCAGCAGCCCTTACTATCAGGGGGACGAGCAGTACTTC. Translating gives CASSPYYQGDEQYF.

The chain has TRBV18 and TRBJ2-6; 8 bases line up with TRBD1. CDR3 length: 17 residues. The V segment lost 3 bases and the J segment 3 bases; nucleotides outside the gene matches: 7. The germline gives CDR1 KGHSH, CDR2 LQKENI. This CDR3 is CASSPGQVTYGANVLTF. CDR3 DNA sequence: TGTGCCAGCTCACCGGGACAGGTCACTTATGGGGCCAACGTCCTGACTTTC.

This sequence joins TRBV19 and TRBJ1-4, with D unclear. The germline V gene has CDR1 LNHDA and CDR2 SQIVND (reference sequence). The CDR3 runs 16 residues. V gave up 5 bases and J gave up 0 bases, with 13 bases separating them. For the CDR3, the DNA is TGTGCCAGTAGTGCCACGGCGGGCCCAACTAATGAAAAACTGTTTTTT. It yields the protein CASSATAGPTNEKLFF.

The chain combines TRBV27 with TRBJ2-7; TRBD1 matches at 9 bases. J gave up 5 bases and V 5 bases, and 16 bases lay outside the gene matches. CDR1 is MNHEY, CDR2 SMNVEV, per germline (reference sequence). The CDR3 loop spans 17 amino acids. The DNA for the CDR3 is TGTGCCAGCAGTCCGCTAAAAAGAAGGACAGGGGTCCACGAGCAGTACTTC. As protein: CASSPLKRRTGVHEQYF.

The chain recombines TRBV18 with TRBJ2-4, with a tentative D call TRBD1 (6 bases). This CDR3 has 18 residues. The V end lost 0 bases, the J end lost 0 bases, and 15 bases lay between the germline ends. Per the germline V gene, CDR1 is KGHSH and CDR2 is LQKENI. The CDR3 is CASSPPAGDSLAKNIQYF. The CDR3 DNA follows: TGTGCCAGCTCACCACCGGCAGGGGATTCACTAGCCAAAAACATTCAGTACTTC.

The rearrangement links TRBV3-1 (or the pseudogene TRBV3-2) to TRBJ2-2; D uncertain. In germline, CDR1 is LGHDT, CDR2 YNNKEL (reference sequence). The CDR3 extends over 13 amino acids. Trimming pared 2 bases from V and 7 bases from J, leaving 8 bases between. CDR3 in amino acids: CASSQFANGELFF. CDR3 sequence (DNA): TGTGCCAGCAGCCAATTCGCTAACGGGGAGCTGTTTTTT.

The CDR3 spells CASSKDRGTYEQYF. The CDR3 nucleotides are TGTGCCAGTAGTAAAGACAGGGGGACCTACGAGCAGTACTTC. This chain links TRBV19 with TRBJ2-7; TRBD1 matches at 9 bases. The V and J ends lost 4 bases and 2 bases, in that order; junction bases with no gene match: 3. The CDR3 loop spans 14 amino acids. CDR1 is LNHDA and CDR2 is SQIVND in the germline V gene (reference sequence).

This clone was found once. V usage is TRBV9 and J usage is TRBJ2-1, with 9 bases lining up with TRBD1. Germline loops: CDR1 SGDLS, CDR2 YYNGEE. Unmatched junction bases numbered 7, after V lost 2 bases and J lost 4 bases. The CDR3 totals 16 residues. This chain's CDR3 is CASSVSSGQGYNEQFF. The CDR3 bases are TGTGCCAGCAGCGTTTCCTCAGGACAGGGGTACAATGAGCAGTTCTTC.

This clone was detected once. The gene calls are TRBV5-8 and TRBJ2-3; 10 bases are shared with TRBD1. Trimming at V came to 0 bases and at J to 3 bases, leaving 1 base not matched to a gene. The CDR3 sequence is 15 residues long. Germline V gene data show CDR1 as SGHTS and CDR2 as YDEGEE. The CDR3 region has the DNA TGTGCCAGCAGCTTGGAGGGACAGGGGACAGATACGCAGTATTTT. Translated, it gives CASSLEGQGTDTQYF. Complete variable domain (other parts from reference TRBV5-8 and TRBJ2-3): EAGVTQSPTHLIKTRGQQATLRCSPISGHTSVYWYQQALGLGLQFLLWYDEGEERNRGNFPPRFSGRQFPNYSSELNVNALELEDSALYLCASSLEGQGTDTQYFGPGTRLTVL.

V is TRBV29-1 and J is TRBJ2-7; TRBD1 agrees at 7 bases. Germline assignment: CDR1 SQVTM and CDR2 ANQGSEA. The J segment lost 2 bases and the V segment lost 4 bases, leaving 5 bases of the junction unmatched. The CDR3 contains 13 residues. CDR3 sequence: CSVATGVTYEQYF. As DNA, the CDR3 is TGCAGCGTTGCTACAGGGGTGACCTACGAGCAGTACTTC.

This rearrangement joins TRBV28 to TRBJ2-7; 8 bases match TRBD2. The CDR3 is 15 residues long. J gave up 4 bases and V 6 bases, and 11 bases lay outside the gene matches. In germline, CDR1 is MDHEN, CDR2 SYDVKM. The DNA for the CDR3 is TGTGCCAGCAGCTGGGGGGGAGCGGGGGCTTACGAGCAGTACTTC. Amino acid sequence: CASSWGGAGAYEQYF.

CDR3 loop: CASSLGTGGFNSPLHF. The CDR3 nucleotides read TGCGCCAGCAGCCTCGGGACAGGGGGATTTAATTCACCCCTCCACTTT. V usage is TRBV4-1 and J usage is TRBJ1-6, with 11 bases fitting TRBD1. Germline V gives CDR1 MGHRA, CDR2 YSYEKL. The CDR3 has 16 amino acids. V shed 4 bases and J 6 bases; nucleotides not matched to a gene: 5.

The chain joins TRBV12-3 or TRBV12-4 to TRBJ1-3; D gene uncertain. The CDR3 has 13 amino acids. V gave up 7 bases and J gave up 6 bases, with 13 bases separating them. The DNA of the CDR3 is TGTGCCAGCATACTAGATGAGGAAAACACCATATATTTT. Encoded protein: CASILDEENTIYF.